The table lists the clone carrying this T cell receptor (beta chain) with many counts. Its antigen is currently unknown. With 6 bases removed from V and 3 bases from J, the gap between germline ends came to 7 bases. This CDR3 spans 12 amino acids. The V gene's germline CDR1 is SGDLS and CDR2 YYNGEE. These data belong to a study of T-cell reconstitution after alpha-beta-depleted transplantation in children. Notes on the study in general: Several hundred expanded graft clones reportedly gave rise to the alpha-beta T cells present about two months after transplant. Surviving thymic progenitors and recipient T cells were the source of high TCRbeta diversity at day 60 in some patients. Most T-cell counts and diversity one year after the transplant came from T cells that were newly produced.

The TCRbeta library incorporated unique molecular identifiers. One entry per CDR3 protein results from TCRdb running MiXCR on the PCR reads. The sample includes approximately 300,000 distinct CDR3 sequences, less than 9.5% seen only once; the top ten take about 8.2%. This sequence joins TRBV9 and TRBJ2-1, with D unresolved. The source material was peripheral blood, sampled 360 days after TCRalphabeta/CD19-depleted stem cell transplant. The sequence was collected from a female patient under 10 years old who had a stem cell transplant for Fanconi anemia, so the T cells may come from the graft donor. CDR3 region: CASKADYNEQFF. The CDR3 DNA reads as TGTGCCAGCAAAGCTGACTACAATGAGCAGTTCTTC.